These 25 T cell receptor beta chains were all obtained from the same sample, sequenced in a study of PD-1 blockade in classical Hodgkin lymphoma. Measured with immunoSEQ multiplex PCR; TCRdb has only the in-frame clones, and not every one. Of tens of thousands of clones in the sample, about 93% are singletons; the top ten hold 8%. Each patient experienced a relapse that followed autologous stem cell transplantation, and brentuximab vedotin exposure varied. The sequencing used peripheral blood mononuclear cells (PBMCs), collected at baseline. Receptors originate from a human donor with classical Hodgkin lymphoma.

This chain uses TRBV19 with TRBJ2-7; D is possibly TRBD2 (6 bases). The germline V gene has CDR1 LNHDA and CDR2 SQIVND (reference sequence). Trimming left V 11 bases short and J 0 bases short, with 14 bases between. The CDR3 totals 13 residues. CDR3: CACSGSSSYEQYF. CDR3 in DNA: TGTGCCTGCAGCGGGTCCTCCTCCTACGAGCAGTACTTC.

V usage is TRBV4-3 and J usage is TRBJ2-5, with D unresolved. The CDR3 is 15 amino acids. Per the germline V gene, CDR1 is LGHNA and CDR2 is YSLEER. Trimming cost V 3 bases and J 2 bases, with 13 bases left between them. The CDR3 nucleotides read TGCGCCAGCAGCCAGATTGATAACTCACAAGAGACCCAGTACTTC. It yields the protein CASSQIDNSQETQYF.

This clone showed up just once. This chain links TRBV5-1 with TRBJ1-2; 9 bases match TRBD1. The CDR3 spans 15 residues. CDR1 SGHRS and CDR2 YFSETQ come from the germline V gene. J lost 5 bases, V lost 4 bases, and 9 bases had no gene match. The CDR3: CASSLTSTGGYGYTF. CDR3 nucleotide sequence: TGCGCCAGCAGCCTTACCTCGACAGGGGGGTATGGCTACACCTTC.

This sequence joins TRBV19 and TRBJ2-2; 8 bases map to TRBD1. The CDR3 consists of 17 residues. Looked up from germline, CDR1 is LNHDA and CDR2 is SQIVND (reference sequence). The trim removed 4 bases at V and 0 bases at J, leaving 7 bases unmatched. The CDR3 bases are TGTGCCAGTAGTAGCCTTTACAGGGGGTCGAACACCGGGGAGCTGTTTTTT. Residues: CASSSLYRGSNTGELFF.

The chain links TRBV7-6 to TRBJ2-1, with 11 bases matching TRBD2. The CDR3 runs to 14 residues. Germline CDR1 SGHVS, CDR2 FNYEAQ. V was pared by 1 base and J by 10 bases, with 3 bases of the junction left unmatched. The CDR3 here is CASSLVPSGGEQFF. The CDR3 DNA reads TGTGCCAGCAGCTTAGTCCCTAGCGGGGGGGAGCAGTTCTTC.

This sequence joins TRBV6-6 and TRBJ2-7; D may be TRBD1 (5 bases). Deletions cut 2 bases from V and 1 base from J, with 12 bases between. The CDR3 consists of 15 residues. CDR1 is MNHNY and CDR2 is SVGAGI in the germline V gene (reference sequence). The CDR3 reads CASSYAAGNSYEQYF. Here the CDR3 DNA reads TGTGCCAGCAGTTACGCGGCAGGGAATTCCTACGAGCAGTACTTC.

The chain carries TRBV28 and TRBJ2-3; D unclear. This CDR3 comprises 14 residues. The germline CDR1 and CDR2 sequences are MDHEN and SYDVKM. V lost 4 bases and J lost 2, with 10 bases in between. This CDR3 is CASSSHELTDTQYF. The CDR3 nucleotides read TGTGCCAGCAGTTCCCACGAACTCACAGATACGCAGTATTTT.

The count of this clone is one. This chain uses TRBV9 with TRBJ2-5; no firm D call. The CDR3 is 13 residues long. Germline V CDR1 and CDR2: SGDLS, YYNGEE. Trimming removed 0 bases from V and 4 bases from J, with 7 bases in between. CDR3 region: CASSVGMGETQYF. As DNA, the CDR3 is TGTGCCAGCAGCGTAGGAATGGGAGAGACCCAGTACTTC.

In regard to this clone: Germline is not matched at one junction end, which may reflect a read error. This chain links TRBV7-9 with TRBJ2-7; D uncertain. Germline V gives CDR1 SEHNR, CDR2 FQNEAQ (reference sequence). The CDR3 is 14 residues long. CDR3 DNA: TGTGCCAGCAGCTTAGGTTACACCGGATACGGGCAGTACTTC. Encoded protein: CASSLGYTGYGQYF.

The J gene is TRBJ1-1, the V gene TRBV14; 9 nucleotides match TRBD1. The CDR3 length is 14 residues. Losses at the gene ends were 3 bases for V and 11 bases for J; bases not matched to a gene: 10. Germline V lookup: CDR1 SGHDN, CDR2 FVKESK. This CDR3 is CASSHSRDRDVAFF. The CDR3 coding sequence is TGTGCCAGCAGCCATAGCCGGGACAGGGATGTTGCTTTCTTT. Full variable domain (remainder filled in from reference TRBV14 and TRBJ1-1): EAGVTQFPSHSVIEKGQTVTLRCDPISGHDNLYWYRRVMGKEIKFLLHFVKESKQDESGMPNNRFLAERTGGTYSTLKVQPAELEDSGVYFCASSHSRDRDVAFFGQGTRLTVV.

This clone is a singleton in its sample. This chain uses TRBV5-1 with TRBJ2-7, with a weak D call TRBD1 (5 bases). CDR3 size: 14 residues. Trimming took off 3 bases at V and 3 bases at J, with 13 bases between the two ends. Germline CDR1 is SGHRS and CDR2 is YFSETQ. For the CDR3, the DNA is TGCGCCAGCAGCTATGAAACTGACAGCTACGAGCAGTACTTC. It yields the protein CASSYETDSYEQYF.

J is TRBJ2-5 and V is TRBV9, with 7 nucleotides matching TRBD1. Per the germline V gene, CDR1 is SGDLS and CDR2 is YYNGEE. The J segment lost 5 bases and the V segment lost 0 bases, leaving 19 bases of the junction unmatched. This CDR3 region has 19 residues. The CDR3 is CASSVAAPGEGAYWETQYF. The CDR3 DNA sequence: TGTGCCAGCAGCGTAGCCGCGCCCGGTGAGGGGGCGTATTGGGAGACCCAGTACTTC.

In this sample, this clone turned up a few times. The rearrangement joins TRBV19 to TRBJ2-7; D may be TRBD1 or TRBD2 (6 bases each). V dropped 5 bases and J dropped 3 bases, with 23 bases sitting between them. CDR1 is LNHDA and CDR2 is SQIVND in the germline V gene (reference sequence). The CDR3 loop spans 17 amino acids. The CDR3: CASSPSGRTALNYEQYF. In nucleotides, the CDR3 is TGTGCCAGTAGTCCCAGCGGGCGGACAGCCCTTAACTACGAGCAGTACTTC.

The V and J genes are TRBV27 and TRBJ2-7, with 10 bases that match TRBD2. Germline lookup yields CDR1 MNHEY and CDR2 SMNVEV (reference sequence). The CDR3 has 14 amino acids. V was clipped by 6 bases and J by 2 bases; unmatched bases: 4. The DNA for the CDR3 is TGTGCCAGCAGAACAGCGGGAGGGACCTACGAGCAGTACTTC. It encodes CASRTAGGTYEQYF.

This rearrangement joins TRBV19 to TRBJ1-1, with a weak D call TRBD1 (6 bases). The V gene's germline CDR1 is LNHDA and CDR2 SQIVND (reference sequence). V lost 5 bases and J 3 bases, leaving 19 bases between the germline ends. The CDR3 is made up of 16 amino acids. The CDR3 loop reads CASSLDSGKGDTEAFF. The CDR3 DNA reads TGTGCCAGTAGTTTGGACTCAGGGAAGGGGGACACTGAAGCTTTCTTT.

CDR3 sequence reads: CASSSSASGGASETQYF. CDR3 bases: TGTGCCAGCAGCTCATCTGCCAGCGGGGGGGCTTCAGAGACCCAGTACTTC. V is TRBV5-4 and J is TRBJ2-5, with 10 positions matching TRBD2. The CDR3 has 17 amino acids. Germline loops: CDR1 SGHNT, CDR2 YYREEE (reference sequence). Trimming took 3 bases from V and 4 from J; bases not matched to a gene: 12.

A single count supports this clone. The chain carries TRBV9 and TRBJ2-3, with TRBD2 matching 12 bases. The ends lost 0 bases at V and 4 bases at J; junction bases unmatched: 3. Germline-derived CDR1 and CDR2 are SGDLS and YYNGEE. The CDR3 is made up of 16 amino acids. CDR3 nucleotides: TGTGCCAGCAGCGTAGGACTAGCGGGAGTTTCAGATACGCAGTATTTT. Protein product: CASSVGLAGVSDTQYF. Looking up the rest from reference TRBV9 and TRBJ2-3 gives the full variable domain: DSGVTQTPKHLITATGQRVTLRCSPRSGDLSVYWYQQSLDQGLQFLIQYYNGEERAKGNILERFSAQQFPDLHSELNLSSLELGDSALYFCASSVGLAGVSDTQYFGPGTRLTVL.

In its sample, this clone was seen once. The chain joins TRBV5-6 to TRBJ1-1, with D possibly TRBD1 on 6 matching bases. There are 17 residues in the CDR3. Deletions cut 3 bases from V and 4 bases from J, with 22 bases between. CDR1 is SGHDT and CDR2 is YYEEEE in the germline V gene. The CDR3 DNA reads TGTGCCAGCAGCTACACAGGGTTTTCCAACATGGTCACTGAAGCTTTCTTT. It is translated as CASSYTGFSNMVTEAFF.

The gene calls are TRBV2 and TRBJ1-1; D gene ambiguous. Germline lookup yields CDR1 SNHLY and CDR2 FYNNEI. The CDR3 runs 10 residues. Trimming left V 11 bases short and J 2 bases short, with 6 bases between. CDR3 protein: CAALNTEAFF. The CDR3, as DNA: TGTGCCGCTCTCAACACTGAAGCTTTCTTT.

CDR3 residues: CASSESAGRVQETQYF. The CDR3 coding sequence is TGTGCCAGCAGTGAATCGGCAGGGAGGGTGCAGGAGACCCAGTACTTC. The chain couples TRBV2 to TRBJ2-5, with 7 bases lining up with TRBD2. Unmatched junction bases numbered 11, after V lost 2 bases and J lost 5 bases. The CDR3 extends over 16 amino acids. The germline gives CDR1 SNHLY, CDR2 FYNNEI.

This clone was counted a single time. The junction and the germline gene differ at one end; a read error may be behind it. The chain uses TRBV5-4 and TRBJ2-1; 8 bases match TRBD1. There are 11 residues in the CDR3. Germline V gene data show CDR1 as SGHNT and CDR2 as YYREEE (reference sequence). The CDR3 here is CASSLAQGAVF. CDR3 nucleotide sequence: TGTGCCAGCAGCTTGGCGCAGGGGGCAGTCTTC.

The rearrangement links TRBV6-5 to TRBJ1-2, with D perhaps matching TRBD1 (5 bases). The germline V gene has CDR1 MNHEY and CDR2 SVGAGI. The CDR3 has 12 amino acids. Between the trimmed V and J ends, which lost 6 bases and 4 bases, there was a span of 9 bases. The CDR3 DNA sequence: TGTGCCAGCAGCTGGGACCGCTATGGCTACACCTTC. Amino acid sequence: CASSWDRYGYTF.

V and J are TRBV27 and TRBJ2-1, with D unclear. The ends were cut back, 5 bases at V and 5 bases at J, with 13 bases in the middle. The length of the CDR3 is 14 residues. CDR1 MNHEY and CDR2 SMNVEV come from the germline V gene (reference sequence). The CDR3 nucleotides read TGTGCCAGCAGTGTCGGAGCGTCACACAATGAGCAGTTCTTC. Amino acid sequence: CASSVGASHNEQFF.

The V gene is TRBV9, the J gene TRBJ2-5; 7 bases fit TRBD2. CDR1 SGDLS and CDR2 YYNGEE come from the germline V gene. The V segment lost 4 bases and the J segment 3 bases; nucleotides outside the gene matches: 6. The CDR3 is 14 amino acids. CDR3 DNA sequence: TGTGCCAGCAGCTTGACTAGCTCTGAAGAGACCCAGTACTTC. It codes for CASSLTSSEETQYF.

This sequence joins TRBV5-1 and TRBJ2-1, with 12 bases lining up with TRBD2. There are 15 residues in the CDR3. J gave up 8 bases and V 4 bases, and 7 bases lay outside the gene matches. Germline CDR1 and CDR2: SGHRS and YFSETQ. The CDR3 DNA reads as TGCGCCAGCAGCCCCGGGACTAGCGGGCGTGATGAGCAGTTCTTC. It is translated as CASSPGTSGRDEQFF.